Included here is one T cell receptor beta chain sequence, with context. As yet, its antigen is unknown. The sample belongs to a study of CD4+ T cells in melanoma. Study-wide results and limits: A reported correlation linked neoantigen-specific CD4+ T cells to CD8+, macrophage and B cell function.

Assay used: immunoSEQ multiplex PCR; TCRdb lists only in-frame clones, some missing. The repertoire consists of roughly 6,900 clones, with around two thirds occurring once and the leading ten covering around a fifth. Germline CDR1 is SQVTM and CDR2 is ANQGSEA. The CDR3 sequence is 13 residues long. V shed 6 bases, J shed 1 base, and the junction held 5 bases outside the gene matches. Specimen: cells from a culture (not recorded whether cultured in vitro). The receptor's source is a human donor with melanoma. This chain joins TRBV29-1 and TRBJ1-1; TRBD1 matches at 7 bases. CDR3 bases: TGCAGCGTCATCTACAGGGGGAACACTGAAGCTTTCTTT. Amino acid sequence: CSVIYRGNTEAFF.